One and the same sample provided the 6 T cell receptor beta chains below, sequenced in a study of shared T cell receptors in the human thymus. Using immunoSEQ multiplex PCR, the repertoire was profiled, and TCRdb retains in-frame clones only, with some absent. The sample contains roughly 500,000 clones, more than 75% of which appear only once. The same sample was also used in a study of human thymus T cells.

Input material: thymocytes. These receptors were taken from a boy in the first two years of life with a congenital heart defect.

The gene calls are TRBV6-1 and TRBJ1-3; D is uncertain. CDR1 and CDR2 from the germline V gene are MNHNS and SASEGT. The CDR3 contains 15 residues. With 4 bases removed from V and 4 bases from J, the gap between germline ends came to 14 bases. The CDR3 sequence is CASSATKNGGNTIYF. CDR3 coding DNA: TGTGCCAGCAGTGCGACAAAGAATGGCGGAAACACCATATATTTT.

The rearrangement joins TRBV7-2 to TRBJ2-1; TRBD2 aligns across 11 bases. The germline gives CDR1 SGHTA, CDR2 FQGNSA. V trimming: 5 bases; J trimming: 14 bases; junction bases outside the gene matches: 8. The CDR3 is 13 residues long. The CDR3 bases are TGTGCCAGCAGCCCGAACAAGGGACTAGCGGAGTTCTTC. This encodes CASSPNKGLAEFF.

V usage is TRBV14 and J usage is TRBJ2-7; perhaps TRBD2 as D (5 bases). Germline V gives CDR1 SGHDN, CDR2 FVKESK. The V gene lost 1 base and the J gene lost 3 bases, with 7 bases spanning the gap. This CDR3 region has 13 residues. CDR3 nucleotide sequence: TGTGCCAGCAGCCAAGTGGACTTCTACGAGCAGTACTTC. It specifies CASSQVDFYEQYF.

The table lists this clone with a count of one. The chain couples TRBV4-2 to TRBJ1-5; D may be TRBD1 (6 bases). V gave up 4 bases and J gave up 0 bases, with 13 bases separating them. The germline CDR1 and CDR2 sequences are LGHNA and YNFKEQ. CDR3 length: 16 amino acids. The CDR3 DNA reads TGTGCCAGCAGCCTCCGGGACAACCATAGCAATCAGCCCCAGCATTTT. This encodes CASSLRDNHSNQPQHF.

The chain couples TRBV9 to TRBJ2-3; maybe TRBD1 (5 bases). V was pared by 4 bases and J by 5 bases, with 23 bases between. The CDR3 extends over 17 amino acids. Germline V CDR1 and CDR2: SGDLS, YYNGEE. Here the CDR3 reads CASSPHFWTPPGDTQYF. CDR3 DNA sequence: TGTGCCAGCAGCCCTCACTTCTGGACACCACCAGGAGATACGCAGTATTTT. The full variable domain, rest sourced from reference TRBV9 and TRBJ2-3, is DSGVTQTPKHLITATGQRVTLRCSPRSGDLSVYWYQQSLDQGLQFLIQYYNGEERAKGNILERFSAQQFPDLHSELNLSSLELGDSALYFCASSPHFWTPPGDTQYFGPGTRLTVL.

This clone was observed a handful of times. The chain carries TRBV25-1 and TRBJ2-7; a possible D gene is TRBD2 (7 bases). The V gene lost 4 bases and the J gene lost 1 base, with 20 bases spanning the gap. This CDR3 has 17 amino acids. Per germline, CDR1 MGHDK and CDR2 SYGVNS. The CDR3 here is CASSGGGFSQKSYEQYF. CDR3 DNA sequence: TGTGCCAGCAGTGGGGGGGGCTTTAGCCAAAAGTCCTACGAGCAGTACTTC.